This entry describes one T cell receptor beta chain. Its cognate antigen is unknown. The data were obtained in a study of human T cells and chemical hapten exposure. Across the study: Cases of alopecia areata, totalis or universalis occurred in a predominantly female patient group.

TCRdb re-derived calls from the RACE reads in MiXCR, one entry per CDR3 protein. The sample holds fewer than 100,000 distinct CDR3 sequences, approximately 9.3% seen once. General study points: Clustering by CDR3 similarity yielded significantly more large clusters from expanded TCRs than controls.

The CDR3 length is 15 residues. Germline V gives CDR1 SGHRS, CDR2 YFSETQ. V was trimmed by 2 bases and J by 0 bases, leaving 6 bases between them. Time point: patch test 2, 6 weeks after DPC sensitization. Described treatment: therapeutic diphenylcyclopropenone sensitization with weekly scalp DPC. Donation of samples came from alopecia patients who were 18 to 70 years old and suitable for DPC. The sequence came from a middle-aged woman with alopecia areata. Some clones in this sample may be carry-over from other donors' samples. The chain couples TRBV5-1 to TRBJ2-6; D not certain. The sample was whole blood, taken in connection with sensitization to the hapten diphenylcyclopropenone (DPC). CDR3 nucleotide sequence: TGCGCCAGCAGCTTATCTAACTCTGGGGCCAACGTCCTGACTTTC. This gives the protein CASSLSNSGANVLTF.